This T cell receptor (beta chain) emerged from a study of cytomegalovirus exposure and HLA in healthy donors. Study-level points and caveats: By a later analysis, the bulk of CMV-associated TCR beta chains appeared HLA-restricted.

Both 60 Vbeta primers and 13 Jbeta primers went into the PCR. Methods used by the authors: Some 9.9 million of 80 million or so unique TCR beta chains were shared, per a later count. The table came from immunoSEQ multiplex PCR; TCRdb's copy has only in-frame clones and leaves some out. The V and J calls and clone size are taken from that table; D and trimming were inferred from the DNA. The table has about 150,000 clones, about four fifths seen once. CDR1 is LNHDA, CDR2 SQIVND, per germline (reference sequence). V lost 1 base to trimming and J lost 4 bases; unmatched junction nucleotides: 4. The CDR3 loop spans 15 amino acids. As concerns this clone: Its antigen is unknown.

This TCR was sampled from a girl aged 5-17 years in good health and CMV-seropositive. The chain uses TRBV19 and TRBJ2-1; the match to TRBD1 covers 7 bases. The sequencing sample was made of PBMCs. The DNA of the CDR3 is TGTGCCAGTAGTATAGCAGGGGGTAGATACAATGAGCAGTTCTTC. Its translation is CASSIAGGRYNEQFF.